Below, one TCR beta chain is given with its context. The protocol was immunoSEQ multiplex PCR, while the TCRdb copy is restricted to in-frame clones and leaves out a portion. The data contain 200,000 to 300,000 clones, about 86% of them singletons. This entry belongs to a study of blood T cell repertoires in COVID-19. Study-level information: Sources were T cells, B-cell-depleted T cells, or PBMCs; the material itself was cDNA or gDNA.

Input material: peripheral blood. The clonotype originates from a man at least 80 years old with acute or convalescent COVID-19.

CDR3: CASSPIYAGTSNEKLFF. DNA for the CDR3: TGTGCCAGCAGCCCAATCTACGCCGGGACTTCTAATGAAAAACTGTTTTTT. The chain has TRBV3-1 (or the pseudogene TRBV3-2) and TRBJ1-4; D is perhaps TRBD1 (5 bases). In germline, CDR1 is LGHDT, CDR2 YNNKEL (reference sequence). V lost 4 bases and J lost 3, with 18 bases in between. The CDR3 length is 17 residues.